The 6 T cell receptor beta chains below were found in one sample sequenced in a study of T cell changes during pregnancy in multiple sclerosis. Libraries were prepared by immunoSEQ multiplex PCR; TCRdb keeps only in-frame clonotypes and omits some of them. The data show 26,000 or so clones, about 90% seen once. The sample in question was peripheral blood, obtained in the first trimester of pregnancy. The receptors derive from a female donor in good health, enrolled as a control in a pregnancy study.

The chain combines TRBV27 with TRBJ2-5, with 7 bases that match TRBD2. CDR1 and CDR2 from the germline V gene are MNHEY and SMNVEV (reference sequence). The CDR3 length is 13 residues. The ends lost 8 bases at V and 7 bases at J; junction bases unmatched: 10. The CDR3 DNA sequence: TGTGCCAGCTTATCACGCGGGAGTGGGACCCAGTACTTC. Protein: CASLSRGSGTQYF.

This chain links TRBV5-1 with TRBJ1-1, with D unclear. The CDR3 runs 12 residues. The V and J ends lost 4 bases and 8 bases respectively, with 12 bases between them. Germline lookup yields CDR1 SGHRS and CDR2 YFSETQ. The CDR3 sequence is CASSVDAGEAFF. DNA for the CDR3: TGCGCCAGCAGCGTGGACGCCGGGGAAGCTTTCTTT. Looking up the rest from reference TRBV5-1 and TRBJ1-1 gives the full variable domain: KAGVTQTPRYLIKTRGQQVTLSCSPISGHRSVSWYQQTPGQGLQFLFEYFSETQRNKGNFPGRFSGRQFSNSRSEMNVSTLELGDSALYLCASSVDAGEAFFGQGTRLTVV.

This clone has only a few counts. The chain joins TRBV6-5 to TRBJ1-1; 8 nucleotides line up with TRBD1. The CDR3 sequence is 15 residues long. J was trimmed by 4 bases and V by 0 bases; bases with no gene match: 4. Germline lookup yields CDR1 MNHEY and CDR2 SVGAGI. The CDR3: CASSYSDRVSTEAFF. The CDR3 DNA reads TGTGCCAGCAGTTACTCGGACAGGGTGAGCACTGAAGCTTTCTTT.

The rearrangement joins TRBV6-4 to TRBJ2-1; 7 nucleotides line up with TRBD1. Trimming removed 0 bases from V and 10 bases from J; junction bases left unmatched: 3. CDR3 length: 13 amino acids. Germline V gene data show CDR1 as MRHNA and CDR2 as SNTAGT. As DNA, the CDR3 is TGTGCCAGCAGTGACTCTGACAGGGCCGAGCAGTTCTTC. This encodes CASSDSDRAEQFF.

The V call is TRBV27, the J call TRBJ2-2; 10 bases map to TRBD1. Germline CDR1 reads MNHEY; CDR2 reads SMNVEV (reference sequence). The trim removed 6 bases at V and 6 bases at J, leaving 7 bases unmatched. The CDR3 sequence is 15 residues long. The CDR3 here is CASRFRDRGSGELFF. CDR3 nucleotides: TGTGCCAGCAGATTCCGGGACAGGGGATCCGGGGAGCTGTTTTTT.

This clone was observed a single time. The gene calls are TRBV2 and TRBJ2-1; 9 bases are shared with TRBD2. Losses at the gene ends were 6 bases for V and 5 bases for J; bases not matched to a gene: 11. The germline V gene encodes CDR1 SNHLY and CDR2 FYNNEI. This CDR3 contains 16 residues. CDR3 protein: CASRIRTSAGNNEQFF. In DNA form, the CDR3 reads TGTGCCAGCAGGATACGGACTAGCGCAGGGAACAATGAGCAGTTCTTC.